These 2 T cell receptor beta chains were all obtained from the same sample, sequenced in a study of CD8 T cells in Susac syndrome. The RNA, about 0.45 to 1 ug, was put through reverse transcription using random hexamers. TCRdb recomputed calls from the immunoSEQ multiplex PCR reads with MiXCR, one row per CDR3 protein. The sample consists of around 120,000 distinct CDR3 sequences, roughly 94% of them appearing once. The source material was CD4+ T cells from PBMCs. The receptors were sampled from a human donor with multiple sclerosis.

The V and J genes are TRBV7-9 and TRBJ2-1, with TRBD2 matching over 8 bases. This CDR3 is built from 15 residues. V shed 5 bases and J 8 bases; nucleotides not matched to a gene: 11. Germline CDR1 is SEHNR and CDR2 is FQNEAQ (reference sequence). Here the CDR3 DNA reads TGTGCCAGCAGCCTCCGGGAGGGCCCTAGACATGAGCAGTTCTTC. It translates to CASSLREGPRHEQFF.

The chain's CDR3 is CSASPGTGHYGYTF. The CDR3 coding sequence is TGCAGTGCTAGCCCCGGGACCGGGCACTATGGCTACACCTTC. The gene calls are TRBV20-1 and TRBJ1-2, with D perhaps TRBD1 (5 bases). The CDR3 is 14 residues long. Trimming took 3 bases from V and 3 from J, leaving 14 bases between them. Germline lookup yields CDR1 DFQATT and CDR2 SNEGSKA (reference sequence).